The next 3 T cell receptor beta chains were all read from a single sample in a study of breast tumors, draining lymph nodes, adjacent tissues. TCRdb re-called the multiplex PCR reads with MiXCR, one entry per CDR3 protein. The table has about 130,000 distinct CDR3 sequences, just under 20% seen once; the top ten hold about 3.5%. Axillary draining lymph nodes of breast cancer patients supplied the node samples. Sequencing used axillary lymph node tissue. The receptors were sampled from a female donor with breast cancer. Some clones in this sample may be carry-over from other donors' samples.

This clonotype was recorded at least ten times. V gene TRBV2 combines with J gene TRBJ2-6; the D is unclear. The CDR3 runs 15 residues. Germline CDR1 is SNHLY and CDR2 is FYNNEI. V was trimmed by 7 bases and J by 0 bases, leaving 10 bases between them. CDR3 amino acids: CASIGSFSGANVLTF. The DNA of the CDR3 is TGTGCCAGCATCGGGTCGTTCTCTGGGGCCAACGTCCTGACTTTC.

This clonotype was counted ten times or more. The DNA for the CDR3 is TGCAGTGCCCAACTAGCGGCTAGCACAGATACGCAGTATTTT. It encodes CSAQLAASTDTQYF. The chain has TRBV20-1 and TRBJ2-3, with 8 bases lining up with TRBD2. CDR3 length: 14 amino acids. The germline CDR1 and CDR2 sequences are DFQATT and SNEGSKA (reference sequence). With 6 bases clipped from V and 0 bases from J, the junction kept 5 bases outside the gene matches.

Ten or more counts support this clonotype. The V gene is TRBV20-1, the J gene TRBJ1-2, with D unclear. Germline values: CDR1 DFQATT, CDR2 SNEGSKA (reference sequence). The CDR3 is 14 amino acids. Trimming pared 3 bases from V and 4 bases from J, leaving 15 bases between. CDR3 protein: CSAREVNSLYGYTF. In DNA form, the CDR3 reads TGCAGTGCTAGGGAAGTTAACAGCCTCTATGGCTACACCTTC.